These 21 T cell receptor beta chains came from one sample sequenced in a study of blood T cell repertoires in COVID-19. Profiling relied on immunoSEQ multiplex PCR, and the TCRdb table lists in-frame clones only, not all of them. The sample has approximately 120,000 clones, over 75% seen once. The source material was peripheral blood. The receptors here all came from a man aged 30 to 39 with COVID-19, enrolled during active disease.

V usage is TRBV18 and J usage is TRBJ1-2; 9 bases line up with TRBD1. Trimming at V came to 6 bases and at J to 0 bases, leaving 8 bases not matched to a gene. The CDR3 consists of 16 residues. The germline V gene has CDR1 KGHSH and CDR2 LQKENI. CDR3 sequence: CASSPTGGASNYGYTF. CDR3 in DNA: TGTGCCAGCTCCCCCACAGGGGGCGCTTCTAACTATGGCTACACCTTC.

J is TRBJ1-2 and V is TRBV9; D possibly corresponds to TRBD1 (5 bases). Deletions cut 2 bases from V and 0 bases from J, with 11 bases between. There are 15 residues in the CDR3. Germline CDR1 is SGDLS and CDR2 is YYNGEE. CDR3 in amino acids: CASSVSTASNYGYTF. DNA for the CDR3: TGTGCCAGCAGCGTTTCGACAGCCTCTAACTATGGCTACACCTTC.

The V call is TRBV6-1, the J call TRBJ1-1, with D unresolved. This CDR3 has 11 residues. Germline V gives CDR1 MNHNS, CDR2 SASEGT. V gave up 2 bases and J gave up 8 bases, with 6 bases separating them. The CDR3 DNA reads TGTGCCAGCAGTGAACTGGGCGAAGCTTTCTTT. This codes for CASSELGEAFF.

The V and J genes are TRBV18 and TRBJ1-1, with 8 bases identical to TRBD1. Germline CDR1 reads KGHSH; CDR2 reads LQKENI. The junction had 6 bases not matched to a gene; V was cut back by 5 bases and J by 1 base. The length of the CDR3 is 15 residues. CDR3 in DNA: TGTGCCAGCTCAGCCAGGGGGCGCAGGAACACTGAAGCTTTCTTT. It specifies CASSARGRRNTEAFF.

The CDR3 DNA is TGTGCCAGCAGCTCTTGGACAGGGCGATCACCCCTCCACTTT. This encodes CASSSWTGRSPLHF. The V call is TRBV5-5, the J call TRBJ1-6; 8 nucleotides align to TRBD1. The CDR3 loop spans 14 amino acids. Germline loops: CDR1 SGHKS, CDR2 YYEKEE (reference sequence). The junction had 6 bases not matched to a gene; V was cut back by 3 bases and J by 10 bases.

This chain's CDR3 is CASARGDRPSSYNSPLHF. The DNA of the CDR3 is TGCGCCAGCGCCCGGGGAGATCGACCGAGCTCCTATAATTCACCCCTCCACTTT. The chain recombines TRBV10-1 with TRBJ1-6; D not certain. The CDR3 consists of 18 residues. The V and J ends lost 8 bases and 0 bases respectively, with 20 bases between them. Germline assignment: CDR1 WNHNN and CDR2 SYGVQD (reference sequence).

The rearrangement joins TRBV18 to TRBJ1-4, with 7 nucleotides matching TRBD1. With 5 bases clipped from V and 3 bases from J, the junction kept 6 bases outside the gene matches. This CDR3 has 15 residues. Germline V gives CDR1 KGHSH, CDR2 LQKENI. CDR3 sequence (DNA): TGTGCCAGCTCAAGCAGACAGGGCTCTAATGAAAAACTGTTTTTT. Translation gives CASSSRQGSNEKLFF.

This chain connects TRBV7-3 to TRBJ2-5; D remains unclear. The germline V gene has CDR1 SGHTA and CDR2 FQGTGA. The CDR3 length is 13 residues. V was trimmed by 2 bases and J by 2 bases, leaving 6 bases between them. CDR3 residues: CASSLYGQETQYF. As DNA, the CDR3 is TGTGCCAGCAGCTTATACGGTCAAGAGACCCAGTACTTC. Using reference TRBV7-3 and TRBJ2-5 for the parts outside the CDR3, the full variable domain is GAGVSQTPSNKVTEKGKYVELRCDPISGHTALYWYRQSLGQGPEFLIYFQGTGAADDSGLPNDRFFAVRPEGSVSTLKIQRTERGDSAVYLCASSLYGQETQYFGPGTRLLVL.

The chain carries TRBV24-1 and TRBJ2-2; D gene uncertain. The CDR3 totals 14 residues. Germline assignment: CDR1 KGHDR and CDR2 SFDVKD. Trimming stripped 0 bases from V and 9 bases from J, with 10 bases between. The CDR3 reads CATSDLQSPWELFF. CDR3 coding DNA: TGTGCCACCAGTGATTTGCAGTCCCCATGGGAGCTGTTTTTT.

CDR3 amino acids: CASSVAAYNEQFF. As DNA, the CDR3 is TGTGCCAGCAGCGTAGCGGCCTACAATGAGCAGTTCTTC. The V and J genes are TRBV9 and TRBJ2-1; D remains unclear. Germline V gives CDR1 SGDLS, CDR2 YYNGEE. V was clipped by 0 bases and J by 2 bases, with 3 bases between them. CDR3 length: 13 residues.

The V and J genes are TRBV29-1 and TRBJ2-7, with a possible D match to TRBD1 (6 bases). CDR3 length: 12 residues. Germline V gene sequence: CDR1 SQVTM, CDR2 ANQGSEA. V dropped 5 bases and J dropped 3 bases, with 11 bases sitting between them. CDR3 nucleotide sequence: TGCAGCGTTAGGACAGACCTCTACGAGCAGTACTTC. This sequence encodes CSVRTDLYEQYF.

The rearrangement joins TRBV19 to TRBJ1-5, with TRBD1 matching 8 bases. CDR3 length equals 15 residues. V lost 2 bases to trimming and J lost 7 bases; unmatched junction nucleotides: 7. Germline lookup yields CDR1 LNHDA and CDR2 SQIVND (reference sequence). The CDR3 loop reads CASSITAGGDQPQHF. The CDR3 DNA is TGTGCCAGTAGTATAACGGCAGGGGGCGACCAGCCCCAGCATTTT.

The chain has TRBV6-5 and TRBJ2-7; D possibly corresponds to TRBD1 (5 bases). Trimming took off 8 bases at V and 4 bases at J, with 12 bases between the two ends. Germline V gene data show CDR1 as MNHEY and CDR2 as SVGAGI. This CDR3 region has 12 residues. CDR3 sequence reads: CASATTVYEQYF. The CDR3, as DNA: TGTGCCAGCGCAACGACAGTGTACGAGCAGTACTTC.

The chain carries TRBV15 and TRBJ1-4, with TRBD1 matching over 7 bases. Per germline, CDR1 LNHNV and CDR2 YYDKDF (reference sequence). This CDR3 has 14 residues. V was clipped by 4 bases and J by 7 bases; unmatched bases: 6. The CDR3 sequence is CATSIQGDAEKLFF. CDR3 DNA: TGTGCCACCAGCATCCAGGGGGACGCTGAAAAACTGTTTTTT.

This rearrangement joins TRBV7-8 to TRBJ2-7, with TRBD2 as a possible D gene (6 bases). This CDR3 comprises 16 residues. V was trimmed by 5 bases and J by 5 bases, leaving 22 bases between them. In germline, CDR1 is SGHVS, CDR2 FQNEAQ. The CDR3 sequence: CASSLAAAGRGDEQYF. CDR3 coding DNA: TGTGCCAGCAGCCTGGCCGCGGCCGGGAGAGGAGACGAGCAGTACTTC. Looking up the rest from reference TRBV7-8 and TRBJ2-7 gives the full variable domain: GAGVSQSPRYKVAKRGQDVALRCDPISGHVSLFWYQQALGQGPEFLTYFQNEAQLDKSGLPSDRFFAERPEGSVSTLKIQRTQQEDSAVYLCASSLAAAGRGDEQYFGPGTRLTVT.

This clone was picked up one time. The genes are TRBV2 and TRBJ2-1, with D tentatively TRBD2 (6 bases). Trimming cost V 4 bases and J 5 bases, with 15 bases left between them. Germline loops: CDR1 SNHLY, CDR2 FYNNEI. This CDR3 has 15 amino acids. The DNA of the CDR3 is TGTGCCAGCAGTGTATCCGGAGGGAGCAACAATGAGCAGTTCTTC. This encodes CASSVSGGSNNEQFF.

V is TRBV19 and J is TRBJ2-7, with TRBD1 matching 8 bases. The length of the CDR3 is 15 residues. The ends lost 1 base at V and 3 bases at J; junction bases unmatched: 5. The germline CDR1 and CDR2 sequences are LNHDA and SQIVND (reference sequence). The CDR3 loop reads CASSIASGQDYEQYF. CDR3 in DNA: TGTGCCAGTAGTATAGCCTCGGGACAGGACTACGAGCAGTACTTC.

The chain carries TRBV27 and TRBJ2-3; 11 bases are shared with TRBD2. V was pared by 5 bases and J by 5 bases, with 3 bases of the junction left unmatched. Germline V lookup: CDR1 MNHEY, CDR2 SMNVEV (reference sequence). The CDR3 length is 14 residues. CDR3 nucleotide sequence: TGTGCCAGCAGTGTAACTAGCGGGAGAGATACGCAGTATTTT. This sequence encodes CASSVTSGRDTQYF.

The CDR3 nucleotides read TGTGCCAGCAGCTACTTTAGGAGCGGGGTAAGCGAGCAGTACTTC. This translates into CASSYFRSGVSEQYF. The rearrangement joins TRBV7-2 to TRBJ2-7; 7 bases are a match to TRBD2. The V segment lost 4 bases and the J segment 6 bases; nucleotides outside the gene matches: 12. This CDR3 is built from 15 residues. Germline assignment: CDR1 SGHTA and CDR2 FQGNSA.

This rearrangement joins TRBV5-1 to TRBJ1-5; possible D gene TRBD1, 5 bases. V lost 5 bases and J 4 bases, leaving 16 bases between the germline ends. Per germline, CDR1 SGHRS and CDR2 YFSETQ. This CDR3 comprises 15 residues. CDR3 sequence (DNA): TGCGCCAGCAGTCTTACCCCACAGGCGAATCAGCCCCAGCATTTT. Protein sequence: CASSLTPQANQPQHF.

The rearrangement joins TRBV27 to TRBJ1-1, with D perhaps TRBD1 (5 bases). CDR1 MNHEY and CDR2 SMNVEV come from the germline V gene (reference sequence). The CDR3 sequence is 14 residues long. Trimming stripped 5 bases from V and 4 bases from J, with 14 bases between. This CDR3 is CASSAYRWATEAFF. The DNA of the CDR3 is TGTGCCAGCAGTGCATACAGGTGGGCCACTGAAGCTTTCTTT.